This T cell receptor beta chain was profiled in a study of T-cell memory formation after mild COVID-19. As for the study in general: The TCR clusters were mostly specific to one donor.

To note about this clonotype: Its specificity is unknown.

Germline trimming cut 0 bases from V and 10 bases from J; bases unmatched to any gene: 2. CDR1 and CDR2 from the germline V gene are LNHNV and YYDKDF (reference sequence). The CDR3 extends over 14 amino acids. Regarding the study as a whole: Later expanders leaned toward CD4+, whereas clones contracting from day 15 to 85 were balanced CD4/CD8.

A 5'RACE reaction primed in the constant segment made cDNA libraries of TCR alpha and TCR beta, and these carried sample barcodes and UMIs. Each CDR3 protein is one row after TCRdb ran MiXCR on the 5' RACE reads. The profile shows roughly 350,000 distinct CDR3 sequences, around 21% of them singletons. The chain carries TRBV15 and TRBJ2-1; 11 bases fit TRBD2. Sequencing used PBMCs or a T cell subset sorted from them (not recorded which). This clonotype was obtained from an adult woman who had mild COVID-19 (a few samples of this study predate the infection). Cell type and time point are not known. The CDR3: CATSRELAGDEQFF. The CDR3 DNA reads TGTGCCACCAGCAGAGAACTAGCGGGGGACGAGCAGTTCTTC.